This T cell receptor beta chain was identified during a study of blood T cell repertoires in COVID-19. Overall study: Sites across the United States, Italy and Spain contributed samples from acute and convalescent COVID-19. T cells, B-cell-depleted T cells, or PBMCs provided the cDNA or gDNA that served as material.

In the original processing: By means of reference gene primer amplification, nucleated cell counts were estimated. The data were produced by immunoSEQ multiplex PCR, yet TCRdb's version contains in-frame clones alone and is incomplete. V and J calls plus clone size are reproduced from that table; the DNA served to infer D and trimming. The sample gives more than 200,000 clones, approximately 86% of which show up once; roughly 5% is in the top ten. One Seattle source followed patients from active infection through their disease course. The count of this clone is one. The V end lost 0 bases, the J end lost 4 bases, and 7 bases lay between the germline ends. Germline V lookup: CDR1 GTSNPN, CDR2 SVGIG (reference sequence). The CDR3 spans 13 residues.

The sequenced sample consisted of peripheral blood. The sequence was obtained from a woman aged 55 to 70 with COVID-19, enrolled during active disease. The chain carries TRBV30 and TRBJ1-5, with D uncertain. CDR3 in amino acids: CAWSVNKNQPQHF. In DNA, the CDR3 is TGTGCCTGGAGTGTAAACAAGAATCAGCCCCAGCATTTT.